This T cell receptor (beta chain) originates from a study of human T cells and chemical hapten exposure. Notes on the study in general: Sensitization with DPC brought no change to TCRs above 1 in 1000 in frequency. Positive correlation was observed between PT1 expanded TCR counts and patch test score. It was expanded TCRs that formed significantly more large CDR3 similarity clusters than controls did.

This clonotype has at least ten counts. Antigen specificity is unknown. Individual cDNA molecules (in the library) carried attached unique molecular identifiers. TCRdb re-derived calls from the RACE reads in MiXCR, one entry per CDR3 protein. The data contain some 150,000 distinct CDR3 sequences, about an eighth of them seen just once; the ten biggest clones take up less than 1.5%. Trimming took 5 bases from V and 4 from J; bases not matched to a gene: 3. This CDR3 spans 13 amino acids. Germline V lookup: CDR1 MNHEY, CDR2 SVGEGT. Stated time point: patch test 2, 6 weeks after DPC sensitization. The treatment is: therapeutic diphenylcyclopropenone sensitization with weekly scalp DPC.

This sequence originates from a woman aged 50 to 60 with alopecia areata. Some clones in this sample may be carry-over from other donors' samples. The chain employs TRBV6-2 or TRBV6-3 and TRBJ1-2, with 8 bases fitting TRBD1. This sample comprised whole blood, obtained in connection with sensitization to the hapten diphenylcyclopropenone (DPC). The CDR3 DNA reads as TGTGCCAGCAGTGACCAGGGGGCCTATGGCTACACCTTC. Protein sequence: CASSDQGAYGYTF.